The present entry profiles one T cell receptor beta chain with its context. This sample was included in a study of shared clonotypes between healthy human individuals. Assay: immunoSEQ multiplex PCR; the TCRdb copy retains only in-frame clones and omits some. The sample shows about 2 million clones, about 95% of them seen only once. The naive CD8 fraction comprised CD45RO-negative cells positively selected for CCR7 and excluded terminally differentiated effector memory CD45RA+ cells. Each donor was a Caucasian adult residing in Nashville, Tennessee. The sequencing sample was made of naive CD8+ T cells sorted from blood. The sequence came from a man aged 18 to 30 in good health.

The CDR3 spells CASSQDAGGSGNTIYF. In DNA, the CDR3 is TGCGCCAGCAGCCAAGACGCAGGGGGCTCTGGAAACACCATATATTTT. The chain links TRBV4-3 to TRBJ1-3; TRBD1 aligns across 7 bases. V was clipped by 0 bases and J by 0 bases; unmatched bases: 2. Per germline, CDR1 LGHNA and CDR2 YSLEER. This CDR3 region has 16 residues.